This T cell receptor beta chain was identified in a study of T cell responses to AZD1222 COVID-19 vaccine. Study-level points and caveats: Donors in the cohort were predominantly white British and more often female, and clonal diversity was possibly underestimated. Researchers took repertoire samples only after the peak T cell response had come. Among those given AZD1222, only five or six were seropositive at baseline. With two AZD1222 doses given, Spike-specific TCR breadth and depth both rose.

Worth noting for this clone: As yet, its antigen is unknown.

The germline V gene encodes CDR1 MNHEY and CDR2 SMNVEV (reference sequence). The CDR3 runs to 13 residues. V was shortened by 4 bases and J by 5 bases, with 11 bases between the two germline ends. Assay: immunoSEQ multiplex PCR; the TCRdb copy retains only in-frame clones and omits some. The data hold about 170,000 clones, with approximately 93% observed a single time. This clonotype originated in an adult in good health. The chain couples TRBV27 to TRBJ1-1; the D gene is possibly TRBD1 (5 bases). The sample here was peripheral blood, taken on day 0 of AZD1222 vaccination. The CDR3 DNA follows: TGTGCCAGCAGTTGGGGCGCCGGGACTGAAGCTTTCTTT. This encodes CASSWGAGTEAFF.